This T cell receptor beta chain emerged from a study of cytomegalovirus exposure and HLA in healthy donors. About the research overall: Researchers previously reported finding fewer than 140 million unique TCR beta sequences from approximately 200 million T cells. Study results and caveats: Sequencing likely caused a cluster of highly shared sequence variants. No immune exposure information besides CMV serostatus was available. An Asian-associated ancestry cluster reportedly showed fewer N-insertions than the approximately 650-donor mean in a later analysis.

The PCR used 60 Vbeta and 13 Jbeta primers. TCRdb keeps only in-frame clones here, not all; method: immunoSEQ multiplex PCR. This sample has around 150,000 clones, with approximately 61% found just once. A remark on this clone: Its antigen is unknown.

Germline trimming cut 0 bases from V and 6 bases from J; bases unmatched to any gene: 4. The CDR3 is 15 residues long. Germline V CDR1 and CDR2: SGDLS, YYNGEE. This receptor was identified in a woman between 40 and 50 years old in good health and CMV-seronegative. The rearrangement links TRBV9 to TRBJ2-7; 12 nucleotides match TRBD1. Sequencing was done on a sample of PBMCs. The CDR3 spells CASSVAGTGGAEQYF. The DNA of the CDR3 is TGTGCCAGCAGCGTAGCGGGGACAGGGGGCGCCGAGCAGTACTTC.